The source of this T cell receptor beta chain is a study of T cells expressing NK-cell markers. Study overall: Sorted CD3+CD56-NKG2C+, CD3+CD56+NKG2C+ and CD3+CD56+NKG2C- T cells supplied the TCR beta repertoires. Out of eight donors sequenced, seven tested HCMV-seropositive and the remaining one seronegative. General study results and limits: Dominant NKG2C+ clonotypes accounted for roughly 1.0-7.0% of CD8+ T cells in six donors. HCMV specificity was not established for the expanded NKG2C+ T cell clones.

TCRdb reprocessed the 5' RACE reads and stores each CDR3 protein as one record, lacking DNA. This sample's clone table lists 550,000 or so distinct CDR3 sequences. In regard to this clonotype: Its matching antigen is unknown.

The source of this sequence is a man aged 18 to 30 in good health. Sequencing used blood T cells: a sorted CD56 or NKG2C T cell subset, CD4+ or CD8+ T cells, or bulk PBMC T cells (not recorded which).

CDR3 sequence: CASSLGPLAGVTDTQYF. This chain joins TRBV7-9 and TRBJ2-3; the TRBD2 assignment by TCRdb is unverifiable without DNA. The germline gives CDR1 SEHNR, CDR2 FQNEAQ (reference sequence). This CDR3 region has 17 residues.